This T cell receptor (beta chain) emerged from a study of T cells after yellow fever vaccination. Overall study: When fractions had low cell numbers, they were prepared with SMART-Seq v4 Ultra Low Input.

Details on this clonotype: The antigen remains unidentified.

Study results and caveats: From the bulk population, abundant clonotypes could contaminate and appear within FACS-sorted repertoires.

TCRdb itself ran the 5' RACE reads through MiXCR, one entry per CDR3 protein. Here the sample spans approximately 300,000 distinct CDR3 sequences, about 10% being singletons. The source is a man aged 18 to 30 who received the YFV17D yellow fever vaccine. The sequenced sample was CD4+ T cells sorted from PBMCs, obtained 45 days after the yellow fever booster vaccination.

The CDR3: CASSPKGRAEAFF. CDR3 in DNA: TGTGCCAGCAGCCCCAAGGGGCGGGCTGAAGCTTTCTTT. The rearrangement links TRBV7-8 to TRBJ1-1, with a tentative D call TRBD1 (5 bases). The germline V gene encodes CDR1 SGHVS and CDR2 FQNEAQ. The CDR3 covers 13 residues. The V and J ends lost 5 bases and 6 bases respectively, with 13 bases between them.